Listed below are T cell receptor beta chains from one sample, sequenced in a study of blood T cell repertoires in COVID-19. This table comes from immunoSEQ multiplex PCR, and its TCRdb copy is limited to in-frame clones, with some not included. The repertoire holds 350,000 to 450,000 clones, with 70% to 90% as singletons. Sequencing input: peripheral blood. The origin of the receptors is a woman aged 55-70 years with COVID-19, enrolled during active disease. Each CDR3 is given without its conserved first and last residue. Some rows have no size entry. The others give once, few or many, or a class for an expanded clone.

len: 13
abundance: NA
j_gene: TRBJ1-3
v_gene: TRBV5-4
CDR3aa: ASSFAGAGGNTIY

len: 12
abundance: few
j_gene: TRBJ1-1
v_gene: TRBV19
CDR3aa: ASSMSELRPTAF

len: 12
abundance: once
j_gene: TRBJ1-5
v_gene: TRBV2
CDR3aa: ASSEAGRAQPQH

len: 10
abundance: NA
j_gene: TRBJ1-5
v_gene: TRBV6-6
CDR3aa: ASSRQDQPQH

len: 10
abundance: NA
j_gene: TRBJ1-2
v_gene: TRBV12-3/TRBV12-4
CDR3aa: ASSLAAYGYT

len: 14
abundance: NA
j_gene: TRBJ2-3
v_gene: TRBV11-2
CDR3aa: ASSPRDTESSDTQY

len: 12
abundance: NA
j_gene: TRBJ2-1
v_gene: TRBV2
CDR3aa: ASSDRDRAWEQF

len: 12
abundance: NA
j_gene: TRBJ1-1
v_gene: TRBV6-5
CDR3aa: ASTQPGVNTEAF

len: 14
abundance: once
j_gene: TRBJ2-3
v_gene: TRBV7-3
CDR3aa: ASSQQDRESTDTQY

len: 12
abundance: NA
j_gene: TRBJ2-1
v_gene: TRBV5-5
CDR3aa: ASSFAQGGNEQF

len: 14
abundance: NA
j_gene: TRBJ2-5
v_gene: TRBV11-3
CDR3aa: ASKLNPRGLGETQY

len: 13
abundance: NA
j_gene: TRBJ2-7
v_gene: TRBV9
CDR3aa: ASSTRPGQSYEQY

len: 13
abundance: once
j_gene: TRBJ1-4
v_gene: TRBV27
CDR3aa: ASSLSRGQNEKLF

len: 13
abundance: NA
j_gene: TRBJ1-6
v_gene: TRBV25-1
CDR3aa: ASSRAQVDNSPLH

len: 10
abundance: NA
j_gene: TRBJ1-2
v_gene: TRBV5-1
CDR3aa: ASSPESFGYT

len: 11
abundance: NA
j_gene: TRBJ2-7
v_gene: TRBV29-1
CDR3aa: SVWGVFPYEQY

len: 13
abundance: once
j_gene: TRBJ2-2
v_gene: TRBV3-1/TRBV3-2
CDR3aa: ASSQTGWGTGELF

len: 12
abundance: NA
j_gene: TRBJ1-1
v_gene: TRBV18
CDR3aa: ASSPRSSNTEAF

len: 14
abundance: once
j_gene: TRBJ2-3
v_gene: TRBV5-1
CDR3aa: ASSRAGGRSTDTQY

len: 14
abundance: NA
j_gene: TRBJ2-1
v_gene: TRBV28
CDR3aa: ASSTASEGTYNEQF

len: 12
abundance: few
j_gene: TRBJ1-6
v_gene: TRBV28
CDR3aa: ASSQVWGNSPLH

len: 12
abundance: NA
j_gene: TRBJ2-7
v_gene: TRBV5-8
CDR3aa: ASNRAGYSYEQY

len: 11
abundance: NA
j_gene: TRBJ1-1
v_gene: TRBV7-3
CDR3aa: ASSTDGGTEAF

len: 11
abundance: few
j_gene: TRBJ1-1
v_gene: TRBV30
CDR3aa: AWSAQTVSEAF

len: 12
abundance: NA
j_gene: TRBJ1-2
v_gene: TRBV5-4
CDR3aa: ASSLWQGDYGYT

len: 15
abundance: NA
j_gene: TRBJ2-7
v_gene: TRBV5-6
CDR3aa: ASSPRPLRGGLDEQY